Presented here are 15 T cell receptor beta chains from one specimen sequenced in a study of CD8+CD57+ T cells in acquired aplastic anemia. Profiling of TCR beta VDJ combinations and CDR3 sequences used genomic DNA as template. Using its own MiXCR run on the reads, TCRdb lists one record per CDR3 protein. Among over 150,000 distinct CDR3 sequences listed, approximately 49% were seen once. Source material: sorted CD4+, CD8+, or CD8+CD57+ T cells (not recorded which) from PBMCs. The receptors come from a human donor in good health, serving as a control.

This clonotype was counted once. The chain is built from TRBV20-1 and TRBJ2-7; 7 nucleotides agree with TRBD2. CDR1 is DFQATT, CDR2 SNEGSKA, per germline (reference sequence). This CDR3 has 13 residues. V was pared by 6 bases and J by 4 bases, with 9 bases of the junction left unmatched. In DNA, the CDR3 is TGCAGTGCGCGGCGACTAGCTGATTACGAGCAGTACTTC. It yields the protein CSARRLADYEQYF.

This clonotype was seen many times. The chain joins TRBV7-9 to TRBJ1-1, with 7 nucleotides matching TRBD1. The CDR3 is 15 amino acids. The germline V gene has CDR1 SEHNR and CDR2 FQNEAQ (reference sequence). Trimming at V came to 5 bases and at J to 1 base, leaving 7 bases not matched to a gene. The CDR3 DNA reads TGTGCCAGCAGCCCCTCCAGGGGGGCGAACACTGAAGCTTTCTTT. Encoded protein: CASSPSRGANTEAFF.

Comment on this clonotype: Since a much larger clone is just one base distant, this may be a read error. The chain uses TRBV6-5 and TRBJ2-1, with 9 positions matching TRBD1. The CDR3 runs 16 residues. In germline, CDR1 is MNHEY, CDR2 SVGAGI. The CDR3 spells CASNPGTGSLYNEQLF. The CDR3 DNA follows: TGTGCCAGCAATCCCGGGACAGGGTCTCTCTACAATGAGCAGCTCTTC.

A few counts support this clonotype. The genes are TRBV7-3 and TRBJ2-5; TRBD1 matches 7 bases. CDR1 is SGHTA and CDR2 is FQGTGA in the germline V gene. The CDR3 covers 14 residues. The J segment lost 2 bases and the V segment lost 4 bases, leaving 4 bases of the junction unmatched. CDR3 loop: CASSSPGQQETQYF. The CDR3, as DNA: TGTGCCAGCAGCTCCCCGGGACAGCAAGAGACCCAGTACTTC.

This chain connects TRBV28 to TRBJ1-3, with D unresolved. Germline-derived CDR1 and CDR2 are MDHEN and SYDVKM. Trimming removed 5 bases from V and 0 bases from J, with 23 bases in between. CDR3 size: 19 residues. CDR3 region: CASSAPIGRQSPSGNTIYF. The CDR3 DNA sequence: TGTGCCAGCAGTGCCCCTATTGGTAGGCAGAGTCCCTCTGGAAACACCATATATTTT.

CDR3 bases: TGCTGTCCGGGACAGGGAGGAGAAAAACTGTTTTTT. Translated, it gives CCPGQGGEKLFF. V is TRBV20-1 and J is TRBJ1-4; 9 bases fit TRBD1. CDR1 DFQATT and CDR2 SNEGSKA come from the germline V gene (reference sequence). The length of the CDR3 is 12 residues.

This clonotype was counted a few times. This chain uses TRBV7-9 with TRBJ1-5; D might be TRBD1 (5 bases). Trimming left V 4 bases short and J 0 bases short, with 13 bases between. Germline CDR1 is SEHNR and CDR2 is FQNEAQ (reference sequence). The CDR3 covers 16 residues. As DNA, the CDR3 is TGTGCCAGCAGCTCACCCGGGACGGATAGCAATCAGCCCCAGCATTTT. It is translated as CASSSPGTDSNQPQHF.

The chain has TRBV6-4 and TRBJ1-6, with 11 bases aligning to TRBD1. Germline CDR1 and CDR2: MRHNA and SNTAGT. Trimming cost V 4 bases and J 8 bases; bases outside gene matches: 7. This CDR3 spans 16 amino acids. CDR3 loop: CASSATPGQGDSPLHF. The CDR3 DNA reads TGTGCCAGCAGTGCCACACCGGGACAGGGGGATTCACCCCTCCACTTT.

The chain employs TRBV9 and TRBJ2-7; the D gene is possibly TRBD1 (5 bases). The V end was cut by 2 bases, the J end by 5 bases, with 8 bases between. The CDR3 is 12 amino acids. In germline, CDR1 is SGDLS, CDR2 YYNGEE. CDR3 protein: CASSVQGNEQYF. The CDR3 DNA follows: TGTGCCAGCAGCGTCCAGGGAAACGAGCAGTACTTC.

In its sample, this clonotype was seen a few times. The chain joins TRBV28 to TRBJ2-5, with 10 bases lining up with TRBD1. The CDR3 length is 15 residues. V shed 7 bases and J 4 bases; nucleotides not matched to a gene: 9. In germline, CDR1 is MDHEN, CDR2 SYDVKM. CDR3 sequence (DNA): TGTGCCAGCACCGGTGGGACAGGGGCAGGAGAGACCCAGTACTTC. This codes for CASTGGTGAGETQYF.

The J gene is TRBJ2-2, the V gene TRBV19; 15 nucleotides match TRBD2. CDR1 and CDR2 from the germline V gene are LNHDA and SQIVND (reference sequence). CDR3 length: 19 amino acids. Trimming at V came to 4 bases and at J to 3 bases, leaving 9 bases not matched to a gene. The CDR3 region is CASSSRTSGGDHDTGELFF. The CDR3 DNA sequence: TGTGCCAGTAGTAGCCGGACTAGCGGGGGGGATCATGACACCGGGGAGCTGTTTTTT.

The genes are TRBV4-3 and TRBJ1-2; TRBD1 might be the D (6 bases). V dropped 0 bases and J dropped 6 bases, with 8 bases sitting between them. CDR1 is LGHNA and CDR2 is YSLEER in the germline V gene. The CDR3 is 13 residues long. CDR3 DNA: TGCGCCAGCAGCCAAGATAGGACAGATGGCTACACCTTC. Translated: CASSQDRTDGYTF.

The chain is built from TRBV5-1 and TRBJ2-7; 11 nucleotides line up with TRBD2. Germline CDR1 SGHRS, CDR2 YFSETQ. This CDR3 region has 19 residues. V was pared by 2 bases and J by 2 bases, with 15 bases of the junction left unmatched. The CDR3 protein is CASSFLGTSGPGGTYEQYF. CDR3 sequence (DNA): TGCGCCAGCAGCTTTCTCGGGACTAGCGGCCCCGGGGGAACCTACGAGCAGTACTTC.

This clonotype was counted ten times or more. This chain connects TRBV10-3 to TRBJ1-1; 7 nucleotides agree with TRBD1. The CDR3 sequence is 14 residues long. With V trimmed by 6 bases and J by 8 bases, 12 bases remained unmatched. The germline V gene encodes CDR1 ENHRY and CDR2 SYGVKD. The CDR3 is CAIRDRAGSREAFF. CDR3 nucleotide sequence: TGTGCCATCAGAGACAGGGCGGGGTCCCGAGAAGCTTTCTTT.

This rearrangement joins TRBV20-1 to TRBJ2-5; 9 bases map to TRBD1. This CDR3 has 15 amino acids. V shed 3 bases, J shed 9 bases, and the junction held 14 bases outside the gene matches. Germline V lookup: CDR1 DFQATT, CDR2 SNEGSKA (reference sequence). CDR3 sequence: CSARETGGRNQPQYF. CDR3 nucleotides: TGCAGTGCTAGGGAGACAGGGGGTCGCAATCAGCCCCAGTACTTC.